This entry features one T cell receptor (beta chain) sequence. Generated by immunoSEQ multiplex PCR, the TCRdb table keeps only in-frame clones and is missing some. The sample has tens of thousands of clones; 92% are singletons. CDR1 is SEHNR, CDR2 FQNEAQ, per germline (reference sequence). This CDR3 is built from 14 residues. After removal of 7 bases from V and 0 bases from J, the junction contained 5 bases not matched to a gene. The data are from a study of resident and recirculating memory T cells in vitiligo. Background on the study: No cells were sorted; samples were homogenized just before genomic DNA extraction.

This TCR came from a male donor with vitiligo. Sample: blood. This sequence joins TRBV7-9 and TRBJ1-1; 7 nucleotides match TRBD1. DNA for the CDR3: TGTGCCAGCACCCTAGGACAGGTGAACACTGAAGCTTTCTTT. Residues: CASTLGQVNTEAFF.